Below, one TCR beta chain is given with its context. Its antigen remains unidentified. This sample was taken from a study of identical twins. Broader study findings: High-abundance cord blood beta clonotypes had fewer insertions; memory repertoires showed none.

The CDR3 covers 14 residues. Trimming pared 5 bases from V and 4 bases from J, leaving 14 bases between. Germline V CDR1 and CDR2: SGHTA, FQGNSA. TCRdb ran MiXCR on the 5' RACE reads and lists one entry per CDR3 protein. This sample has approximately 1.8 million distinct CDR3 sequences, with around 29% found just once. The clonotype comes from a newborn girl in good health. Input material: cord blood. This chain links TRBV7-2 with TRBJ1-1; D uncertain. The CDR3 nucleotides read TGTGCCAGCAGCCCGACCCCGGGGAGCACTGAAGCTTTCTTT. This translates into CASSPTPGSTEAFF.